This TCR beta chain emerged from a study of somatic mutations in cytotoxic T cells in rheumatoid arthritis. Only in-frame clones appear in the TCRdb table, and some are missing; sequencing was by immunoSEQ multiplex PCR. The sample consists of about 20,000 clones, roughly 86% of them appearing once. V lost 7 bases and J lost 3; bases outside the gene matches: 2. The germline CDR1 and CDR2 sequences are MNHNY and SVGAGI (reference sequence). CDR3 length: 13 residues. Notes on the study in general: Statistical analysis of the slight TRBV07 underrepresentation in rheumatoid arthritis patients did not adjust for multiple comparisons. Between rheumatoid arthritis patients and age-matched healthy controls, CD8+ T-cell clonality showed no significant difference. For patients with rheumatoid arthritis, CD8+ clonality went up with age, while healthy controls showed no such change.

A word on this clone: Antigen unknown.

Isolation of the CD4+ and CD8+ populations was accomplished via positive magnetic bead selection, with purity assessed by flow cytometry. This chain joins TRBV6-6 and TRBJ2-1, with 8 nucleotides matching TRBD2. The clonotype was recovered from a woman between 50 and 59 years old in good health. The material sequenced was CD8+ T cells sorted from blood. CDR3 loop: CASTGGYYNEQFF. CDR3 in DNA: TGTGCCAGCACGGGGGGGTACTACAATGAGCAGTTCTTC.